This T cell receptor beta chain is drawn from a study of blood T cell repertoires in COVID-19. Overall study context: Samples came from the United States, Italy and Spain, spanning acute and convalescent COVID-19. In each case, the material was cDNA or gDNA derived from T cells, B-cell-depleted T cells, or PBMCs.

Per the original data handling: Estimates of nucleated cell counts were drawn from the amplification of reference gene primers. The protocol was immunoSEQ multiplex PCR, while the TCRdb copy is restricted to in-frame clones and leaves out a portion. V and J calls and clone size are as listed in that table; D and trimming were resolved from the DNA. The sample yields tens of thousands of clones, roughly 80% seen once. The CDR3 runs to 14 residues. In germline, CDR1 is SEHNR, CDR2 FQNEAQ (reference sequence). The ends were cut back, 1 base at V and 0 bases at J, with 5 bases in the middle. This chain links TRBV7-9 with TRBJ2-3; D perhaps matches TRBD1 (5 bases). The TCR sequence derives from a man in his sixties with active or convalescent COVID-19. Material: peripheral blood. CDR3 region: CASSLDRSTDTQYF. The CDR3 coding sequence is TGTGCCAGCAGCTTAGACAGGAGCACAGATACGCAGTATTTT.